The next 22 T cell receptor beta chains were all read from a single sample in a study of technical replicates of blood from a handful of donors. The table came from immunoSEQ multiplex PCR; TCRdb's copy has only in-frame clones and leaves some out. The repertoire holds under 70,000 clones, with 80% to 95% as singletons. Sequenced: PBMCs. Receptor source: a human donor in good health. Some clones in this sample may be carry-over from other donors' samples.

This chain joins TRBV9 and TRBJ1-1; no reliable D call. Germline values: CDR1 SGDLS, CDR2 YYNGEE. This CDR3 has 13 residues. Trimming shortened V by 0 bases and J by 3 bases, and 6 bases separated the two germline ends. The CDR3 sequence is CASSVVADTEAFF. The CDR3 coding sequence is TGTGCCAGCAGCGTAGTGGCAGACACTGAAGCTTTCTTT.

V usage is TRBV6-5 and J usage is TRBJ2-3; D uncertain. The CDR3 totals 14 residues. The germline gives CDR1 MNHEY, CDR2 SVGAGI. V was pared by 4 bases and J by 1 base, with 9 bases between. The CDR3 reads CASSFQSGTDTQYF. The CDR3 DNA reads TGTGCCAGCAGTTTTCAGTCCGGCACAGATACGCAGTATTTT.

This clone has only a few counts. Additional DNA sequences in this sample encode the identical CDR3. The chain employs TRBV30 and TRBJ1-1; D may be TRBD1 (5 bases). The germline V and J ends were trimmed by 0 bases and 0 bases, with 8 bases remaining between them. Germline values: CDR1 GTSNPN, CDR2 SVGIG (reference sequence). This CDR3 is built from 14 residues. The DNA of the CDR3 is TGTGCCTGGAGTGTAGACAGTATGAACACTGAAGCTTTCTTT. Its translation: CAWSVDSMNTEAFF.

The chain carries TRBV7-2 and TRBJ2-2; 7 bases align to TRBD2. V lost 7 bases and J lost 7; bases outside the gene matches: 15. This CDR3 contains 16 residues. CDR1 SGHTA and CDR2 FQGNSA come from the germline V gene. The CDR3 loop is CASTLLGSGSGGELFF. The CDR3 nucleotides are TGTGCCAGCACCCTCCTTGGTAGCGGGTCGGGCGGGGAGCTGTTTTTT.

The chain employs TRBV5-8 and TRBJ2-2; no clear D gene. Trimming removed 4 bases at V and 7 bases at J, with 14 bases between. The germline V gene encodes CDR1 SGHTS and CDR2 YDEGEE. CDR3 length equals 14 residues. CDR3 sequence reads: CASSHWQAGGELFF. The CDR3 region has the DNA TGTGCCAGCAGCCATTGGCAGGCTGGCGGGGAGCTGTTTTTT.

The V gene is TRBV6-5, the J gene TRBJ1-1; D possibly corresponds to TRBD1 (6 bases). Germline V gene lookup returns CDR1 MNHEY and CDR2 SVGAGI. The CDR3 consists of 13 residues. Trimming stripped 5 bases from V and 1 base from J, with 8 bases between. In DNA, the CDR3 is TGTGCCAGCAGTAAACAGGGGAACACTGAAGCTTTCTTT. Protein: CASSKQGNTEAFF.

CDR3 protein: CASSSRDRGYGGYTF. The CDR3 DNA is TGTGCCAGCAGCTCTAGGGACAGGGGGTACGGTGGCTACACCTTC. The chain recombines TRBV13 with TRBJ1-2; 11 bases match TRBD1. Trimming took 4 bases from V and 7 from J; bases not matched to a gene: 8. From germline, CDR1 is PRHDT and CDR2 FYEKMQ (reference sequence). The CDR3 covers 15 residues.

As to this clone: Other nucleotide sequences from this sample produce the same CDR3. The chain uses TRBV4-3 and TRBJ1-2; the D gene is possibly TRBD1 (5 bases). The V gene lost 0 bases and the J gene lost 5 bases, with 13 bases spanning the gap. CDR1 and CDR2 from the germline V gene are LGHNA and YSLEER. This CDR3 has 15 residues. CDR3 nucleotide sequence: TGCGCCAGCAGCCAAGATCAAGGGGCCGGGTATGGCTACACCTTC. This translates into CASSQDQGAGYGYTF.

The chain uses TRBV30 and TRBJ2-7, with D perhaps matching TRBD2 (5 bases). V was cut by 3 bases and J by 6 bases, with 15 bases left in between. The CDR3 consists of 13 residues. Germline loops: CDR1 GTSNPN, CDR2 SVGIG (reference sequence). This chain's CDR3 is CAWRHSAGSEQYF. CDR3 nucleotide sequence: TGTGCCTGGAGACACTCTGCTGGGAGCGAGCAGTACTTC.

This rearrangement joins TRBV6-5 to TRBJ1-5; D is possibly TRBD1 (5 bases). This CDR3 has 14 residues. From germline, CDR1 is MNHEY and CDR2 SVGAGI. Trimming took off 6 bases at V and 1 base at J, with 10 bases between the two ends. The CDR3 DNA is TGTGCCAGCAGGGGCGGGGGGAGCAATCAGCCCCAGCATTTT. It translates to CASRGGGSNQPQHF.

This clone was observed a single time. The CDR3 nucleotides are TGTGCCAGCAGCTTTCGTTATTCCTACGAGCAGTACTTC. This encodes CASSFRYSYEQYF. The chain carries TRBV13 and TRBJ2-7; D is unclear. The CDR3 length is 13 residues. Germline CDR1 is PRHDT and CDR2 is FYEKMQ (reference sequence). The V end was cut by 3 bases, the J end by 1 base, with 7 bases between. Together with reference TRBV13 and TRBJ2-7, the CDR3 gives the full variable domain: AAGVIQSPRHLIKEKRETATLKCYPIPRHDTVYWYQQGPGQDPQFLISFYEKMQSDKGSIPDRFSAQQFSDYHSELNMSSLELGDSALYFCASSFRYSYEQYFGPGTRLTVT.

The genes are TRBV2 and TRBJ1-3; D might be TRBD1 (5 bases). The V end lost 3 bases, the J end lost 2 bases, and 14 bases lay between the germline ends. Germline-derived CDR1 and CDR2 are SNHLY and FYNNEI. CDR3 length: 16 amino acids. This CDR3 reads CASSDLGRVAGNTIYF. Here the CDR3 DNA reads TGTGCCAGCAGTGATTTGGGCAGGGTTGCTGGAAACACCATATATTTT.

J is TRBJ2-3 and V is TRBV5-1; 10 bases agree with TRBD2. Germline V lookup: CDR1 SGHRS, CDR2 YFSETQ. Losses at the gene ends were 4 bases for V and 4 bases for J; bases not matched to a gene: 12. The CDR3 covers 17 residues. The CDR3 reads CASSPRPSGSGADTQYF. The DNA for the CDR3 is TGCGCCAGCAGCCCCAGACCTAGCGGGAGCGGGGCAGATACGCAGTATTTT. The whole variable domain, filled in from reference TRBV5-1 and TRBJ2-3, reads KAGVTQTPRYLIKTRGQQVTLSCSPISGHRSVSWYQQTPGQGLQFLFEYFSETQRNKGNFPGRFSGRQFSNSRSEMNVSTLELGDSALYLCASSPRPSGSGADTQYFGPGTRLTVL.

The sample holds one count of this clone. The rearrangement joins TRBV4-3 to TRBJ2-7, with D maybe TRBD1 (5 bases). This CDR3 region has 15 residues. Trimming took 0 bases from V and 3 from J, leaving 12 bases between them. From germline, CDR1 is LGHNA and CDR2 YSLEER. The chain's CDR3 is CASSQDHGAVYEQYF. DNA of the CDR3: TGCGCCAGCAGCCAAGATCATGGGGCTGTCTACGAGCAGTACTTC.

V gene TRBV6-6 combines with J gene TRBJ1-1; TRBD1 agrees at 7 bases. The CDR3 has 15 residues. Per germline, CDR1 MNHNY and CDR2 SVGAGI (reference sequence). After removal of 6 bases from V and 3 bases from J, the junction contained 10 bases not matched to a gene. The CDR3 loop is CASRGGTASYTEAFF. Written as DNA, the CDR3 is TGTGCCAGCAGGGGCGGGACAGCCAGTTACACTGAAGCTTTCTTT.

The rearrangement joins TRBV21-1 to TRBJ2-1; TRBD1 is the table's D call, not checked against the DNA. TRBV21-1 is given as a pseudogene. The CDR3 loop spans 16 amino acids. CDR3 DNA: TGTGCCAGCAGCAAAGAGAGGACAGGTGCTTTCAATGAGCAGTTCTTC. Its translation: CASSKERTGAFNEQFF.

The rearrangement joins TRBV5-1 to TRBJ2-7; D is possibly TRBD1 (6 bases). The V end lost 4 bases, the J end lost 0 bases, and 17 bases lay between the germline ends. The CDR3 sequence is 16 residues long. The germline V gene has CDR1 SGHRS and CDR2 YFSETQ. CDR3 DNA: TGCGCCAGCAGCCCTATCGGGGACACGATCTCCTACGAGCAGTACTTC. It yields the protein CASSPIGDTISYEQYF.

This chain connects TRBV27 to TRBJ2-6, with D possibly TRBD1 on 5 matching bases. The germline gives CDR1 MNHEY, CDR2 SMNVEV (reference sequence). V lost 6 bases and J lost 0, with 12 bases in between. The CDR3 totals 16 residues. This CDR3 reads CASRAGPFSGANVLTF. The CDR3 DNA reads TGTGCCAGCAGGGCAGGGCCGTTCTCTGGGGCCAACGTCCTGACTTTC.

Only one count was recorded for this clone. V is TRBV7-9 and J is TRBJ1-6, with a weak D call TRBD1 (5 bases). The CDR3 has 16 residues. With 1 base removed from V and 6 bases from J, the gap between germline ends came to 13 bases. Per germline, CDR1 SEHNR and CDR2 FQNEAQ (reference sequence). Here the CDR3 reads CASSLGGEGLNSPLHF. The CDR3 DNA reads as TGTGCCAGCAGCTTAGGAGGGGAGGGGCTTAATTCACCCCTCCACTTT.

V usage is TRBV10-3 and J usage is TRBJ2-6, with D perhaps matching TRBD2 (6 bases). The germline CDR1 and CDR2 sequences are ENHRY and SYGVKD. The V and J ends lost 0 bases and 0 bases respectively, with 9 bases between them. The CDR3 runs to 17 residues. In DNA, the CDR3 is TGTGCCATCAGTGAGTCAGGGACTTACTCTGGGGCCAACGTCCTGACTTTC. This translates into CAISESGTYSGANVLTF.

J is TRBJ2-7 and V is TRBV20-1; unclear D gene. Germline CDR1 DFQATT, CDR2 SNEGSKA (reference sequence). With 6 bases removed from V and 3 bases from J, the gap between germline ends came to 9 bases. The CDR3 has 11 residues. For the CDR3, the DNA is TGCAGTGCCGGTTCGATCTACGAGCAGTACTTC. As protein: CSAGSIYEQYF.

This chain joins TRBV9 and TRBJ2-7, with a weak D call TRBD2 (5 bases). V lost 4 bases, J lost 3 bases, and 14 bases lay in between. This CDR3 has 14 residues. CDR1 and CDR2 (germline): SGDLS, YYNGEE. The CDR3 DNA sequence: TGTGCCAGCAGCCCTACGGGGAGTAGCTACGAGCAGTACTTC. This gives the protein CASSPTGSSYEQYF.